Listed here are 30 T cell receptor beta chains from one sample, sequenced in a study of cytomegalovirus exposure and HLA in healthy donors. This PCR relied on a set of 60 Vbeta primers and 13 Jbeta primers. Assay: immunoSEQ multiplex PCR; the TCRdb copy retains only in-frame clones and omits some. The sample has under 150,000 clones, 77% seen once. Specimen: PBMCs. The receptor source for this set is an older woman in good health and CMV-seronegative.

The V gene is TRBV5-1, the J gene TRBJ1-2; possibly TRBD1 for D (6 bases). Looked up from germline, CDR1 is SGHRS and CDR2 is YFSETQ. This CDR3 comprises 12 residues. V shed 2 bases and J shed 4 bases, with 6 bases lying between them. The CDR3 loop is CASSLQGYGYTF. For the CDR3, the DNA is TGCGCCAGCAGCTTACAGGGCTATGGCTACACCTTC.

V and J are TRBV28 and TRBJ2-4; no firm D call. V gave up 4 bases and J gave up 0 bases, with 10 bases separating them. The germline V gene encodes CDR1 MDHEN and CDR2 SYDVKM. The CDR3 consists of 15 residues. CDR3 loop: CASSSEARAKNIQYF. The CDR3 nucleotides read TGTGCCAGCAGTTCCGAAGCCCGAGCCAAAAACATTCAGTACTTC.

The table lists this clone with a few counts. This rearrangement joins TRBV28 to TRBJ1-1, with 9 bases aligning to TRBD1. CDR3 length: 15 amino acids. CDR1 and CDR2 (germline): MDHEN, SYDVKM. V was clipped by 5 bases and J by 3 bases; unmatched bases: 7. DNA of the CDR3: TGTGCCAGCAGTCCGTGGACAGGGGCCTACACTGAAGCTTTCTTT. Translating gives CASSPWTGAYTEAFF.

The chain's CDR3 is CASRADSVSSQYF. For the CDR3, the DNA is TGTGCCAGCAGGGCCGACTCCGTTTCCAGCCAGTACTTC. The V call is TRBV28, the J call TRBJ2-5, with D unresolved. CDR1 is MDHEN, CDR2 SYDVKM, per germline. Trimming shortened V by 6 bases and J by 10 bases, and 18 bases separated the two germline ends. The CDR3 runs to 13 residues.

This clone was recorded a few times. The chain links TRBV18 to TRBJ2-5; 7 positions agree with TRBD1. The CDR3 runs to 16 residues. Germline V lookup: CDR1 KGHSH, CDR2 LQKENI. V was clipped by 5 bases and J by 2 bases; unmatched bases: 11. The CDR3 loop reads CASSRTGGAAQETQYF. DNA for the CDR3: TGTGCCAGCTCAAGGACAGGAGGCGCGGCTCAAGAGACCCAGTACTTC.

The chain recombines TRBV7-8 with TRBJ2-1; the match to TRBD2 covers 8 bases. CDR3 length: 15 amino acids. Germline V gene sequence: CDR1 SGHVS, CDR2 FQNEAQ. V dropped 5 bases and J dropped 5; count of bases not matched to a gene: 8. The CDR3 bases are TGTGCCAGCAGCGCGCGGGAGGTGCACGACAATGAGCAGTTCTTC. Protein: CASSAREVHDNEQFF.

Here the CDR3 DNA reads TGTGCCAGCAGCGGACAAGACAGGATCATGAACACTGAAGCTTTCTTT. Its translation: CASSGQDRIMNTEAFF. The chain recombines TRBV9 with TRBJ1-1; the D gene is possibly TRBD1 (6 bases). The CDR3 spans 16 residues. V lost 3 bases to trimming and J lost 0 bases, with 15 bases between them. Germline V gene data show CDR1 as SGDLS and CDR2 as YYNGEE.

The rearrangement links TRBV5-4 to TRBJ2-2; TRBD2 matches at 9 bases. V gave up 2 bases and J gave up 7 bases; unmatched junction bases: 9. CDR1 is SGHNT, CDR2 YYREEE, per germline (reference sequence). The CDR3 has 16 residues. The CDR3 loop reads CASSFLAGRLGGELFF. The CDR3 region has the DNA TGTGCCAGCAGCTTCCTAGCGGGAAGGCTGGGCGGGGAGCTGTTTTTT.

The chain recombines TRBV5-1 with TRBJ1-1; no firm D call. Germline CDR1 is SGHRS and CDR2 is YFSETQ. V was cut by 0 bases and J by 1 base, with 4 bases left in between. This CDR3 is 13 amino acids long. CDR3 sequence reads: CASSLARNTEAFF. The DNA for the CDR3 is TGCGCCAGCAGCTTGGCCAGGAACACTGAAGCTTTCTTT.

V gene TRBV19 combines with J gene TRBJ2-3; 7 positions agree with TRBD1. The junction had 5 bases not matched to a gene; V was cut back by 7 bases and J by 1 base. The CDR3 spans 14 residues. Germline CDR1 reads LNHDA; CDR2 reads SQIVND (reference sequence). Written as DNA, the CDR3 is TGTGCCAGTACCCTTACAGGGGGCACAGATACGCAGTATTTT. It codes for CASTLTGGTDTQYF.

This clone showed up just a few times. The chain combines TRBV7-3 with TRBJ1-2; 8 nucleotides match TRBD1. This CDR3 has 14 residues. J was trimmed by 6 bases and V by 0 bases; bases with no gene match: 3. Germline CDR1 SGHTA, CDR2 FQGTGA. CDR3 nucleotide sequence: TGTGCCAGCAGCTTAACGGCGGGACAGGATGGCTACACCTTC. It codes for CASSLTAGQDGYTF.

In this sample, this clone turned up once. The J gene is TRBJ2-7, the V gene TRBV6-5; 9 bases are shared with TRBD1. Unmatched junction bases numbered 7, after V lost 0 bases and J lost 4 bases. Germline V CDR1 and CDR2: MNHEY, SVGAGI. The CDR3 covers 16 residues. CDR3 protein: CASSYSGRDRVYEQYF. The DNA of the CDR3 is TGTGCCAGCAGTTACTCGGGTCGGGACAGGGTTTACGAGCAGTACTTC.

V gene TRBV5-1 combines with J gene TRBJ2-1; 8 bases line up with TRBD2. V lost 4 bases, J lost 4 bases, and 7 bases stayed unmatched. The CDR3 is made up of 15 amino acids. Per the germline V gene, CDR1 is SGHRS and CDR2 is YFSETQ. Here the CDR3 reads CASSLELAEYNEQFF. The CDR3 DNA follows: TGCGCCAGCAGCCTAGAACTAGCGGAGTACAATGAGCAGTTCTTC.

The rearrangement links TRBV6-5 to TRBJ1-6, with TRBD1 matching 8 bases. Trimming cost V 10 bases and J 8 bases; bases outside gene matches: 7. The CDR3 is 13 amino acids. Germline V gene data show CDR1 as MNHEY and CDR2 as SVGAGI. CDR3 sequence reads: CATSDRADSPLHF. CDR3 bases: TGTGCCACCTCGGACAGGGCGGATTCACCCCTCCACTTT.

The chain couples TRBV7-2 to TRBJ1-1, with unresolved D. The ends were cut back, 2 bases at V and 4 bases at J, with 8 bases in the middle. Germline-derived CDR1 and CDR2 are SGHTA and FQGNSA. The CDR3 is 13 residues long. The CDR3 protein is CASSLTVSTEAFF. The CDR3 DNA reads TGTGCCAGCAGCTTAACAGTTAGCACTGAAGCTTTCTTT.

The chain combines TRBV6-6 with TRBJ2-7; 7 bases line up with TRBD1. The CDR3 runs 16 residues. In germline, CDR1 is MNHNY, CDR2 SVGAGI (reference sequence). Trimming cost V 2 bases and J 0 bases; bases outside gene matches: 7. The CDR3 DNA is TGTGCCAGCAGTTACCCGCCTCGGGACAGCTCCTACGAGCAGTACTTC. Protein: CASSYPPRDSSYEQYF.

The genes are TRBV5-1 and TRBJ2-7; possible D gene TRBD1, 5 bases. Germline CDR1 SGHRS, CDR2 YFSETQ. The V end lost 4 bases, the J end lost 2 bases, and 13 bases lay between the germline ends. The CDR3 totals 14 residues. The CDR3 loop is CASSAAIQAYEQYF. In DNA, the CDR3 is TGCGCCAGCAGCGCCGCCATACAGGCCTACGAGCAGTACTTC.

This clone was detected only a few times. The J gene is TRBJ2-2, the V gene TRBV2, with 9 bases identical to TRBD2. The CDR3 is 22 amino acids. Germline loops: CDR1 SNHLY, CDR2 FYNNEI. Trimming removed 3 bases from V and 2 bases from J; junction bases left unmatched: 22. The CDR3: CASSDYWVAGANPELNTGELFF. CDR3 DNA: TGTGCCAGCAGTGATTATTGGGTAGCGGGGGCGAACCCCGAACTAAACACCGGGGAGCTGTTTTTT.

The V call is TRBV2, the J call TRBJ1-2, with D tentatively TRBD1 (5 bases). V was shortened by 4 bases and J by 4 bases, with 13 bases between the two germline ends. CDR3 length: 14 amino acids. Germline loops: CDR1 SNHLY, CDR2 FYNNEI. CDR3 nucleotides: TGTGCCAGCAGTGTAGGACACCTACTCTATGGCTACACCTTC. Encoded protein: CASSVGHLLYGYTF.

The chain has TRBV2 and TRBJ1-4; TRBD1 might be the D (5 bases). Germline lookup yields CDR1 SNHLY and CDR2 FYNNEI. This CDR3 is built from 13 residues. V lost 6 bases and J lost 2, with 7 bases in between. The CDR3 DNA follows: TGTGCCAGCAGGGGGCAGACTAATGAAAAACTGTTTTTT. This sequence encodes CASRGQTNEKLFF.

This clone was counted once. The rearrangement links TRBV19 to TRBJ1-1; D remains ambiguous. CDR1 LNHDA and CDR2 SQIVND come from the germline V gene (reference sequence). There are 12 residues in the CDR3. Trimming cost V 2 bases and J 5 bases, with 6 bases left between them. The CDR3 here is CASSIPGTEAFF. The CDR3 DNA is TGTGCCAGTAGTATACCGGGGACTGAAGCTTTCTTT.

The V call is TRBV7-3, the J call TRBJ2-6, with D unresolved. The CDR3 sequence is 14 residues long. V was trimmed by 5 bases and J by 0 bases, leaving 5 bases between them. Germline CDR1 is SGHTA and CDR2 is FQGTGA. This chain's CDR3 is CASSVDSGANVLTF. DNA for the CDR3: TGTGCCAGCAGCGTAGACTCTGGGGCCAACGTCCTGACTTTC.

This sequence joins TRBV5-1 and TRBJ2-3; TRBD1 is a possible D gene (6 bases). Germline CDR1 reads SGHRS; CDR2 reads YFSETQ. V lost 6 bases to trimming and J lost 3 bases, with 14 bases between them. This CDR3 region has 14 residues. CDR3 DNA sequence: TGCGCCAGCAAGAACAGGGACGGGACAGATACGCAGTATTTT. Residues: CASKNRDGTDTQYF.

The chain carries TRBV4-1 and TRBJ2-7, with 10 nucleotides matching TRBD2. Germline loops: CDR1 MGHRA, CDR2 YSYEKL. The junction had 13 bases not matched to a gene; V was cut back by 0 bases and J by 2 bases. There are 19 residues in the CDR3. CDR3 amino acids: CASSQDGASGSRVAYEQYF. CDR3 nucleotide sequence: TGCGCCAGCAGCCAAGATGGGGCTAGCGGGAGTAGGGTGGCCTACGAGCAGTACTTC.

This chain's CDR3 is CSARSGAQNTEAFF. CDR3 in DNA: TGCAGCGCCCGTTCTGGGGCACAGAACACTGAAGCTTTCTTT. The chain links TRBV29-1 to TRBJ1-1; weak D call: TRBD1 (5 bases). V was clipped by 7 bases and J by 1 base, with 16 bases between them. The V gene's germline CDR1 is SQVTM and CDR2 ANQGSEA. The CDR3 contains 14 residues.

The V and J genes are TRBV18 and TRBJ2-2, with 7 bases matching TRBD1. Germline V gene data show CDR1 as KGHSH and CDR2 as LQKENI. Trimming at V came to 5 bases and at J to 6 bases, leaving 6 bases not matched to a gene. The CDR3 has 14 residues. This CDR3 reads CASSEQGNAGELFF. In nucleotides, the CDR3 is TGTGCCAGCTCAGAACAGGGGAATGCCGGGGAGCTGTTTTTT.

The sample holds a few counts of this clone. The genes are TRBV6-1 and TRBJ1-6; TRBD1 matches at 8 bases. Trimming removed 4 bases from V and 10 bases from J; junction bases left unmatched: 6. This CDR3 has 14 amino acids. Looked up from germline, CDR1 is MNHNS and CDR2 is SASEGT. CDR3 residues: CASSGQGQVSPLHF. The CDR3 nucleotides are TGTGCCAGCAGTGGCCAGGGACAGGTCTCACCCCTCCACTTT.

The rearrangement joins TRBV6-1 to TRBJ2-6, with a weak D call TRBD2 (5 bases). This CDR3 spans 18 amino acids. Germline V gene sequence: CDR1 MNHNS, CDR2 SASEGT. V dropped 3 bases and J dropped 0 bases, with 15 bases sitting between them. CDR3 protein: CASSDPRGLASGANVLTF. In DNA form, the CDR3 reads TGTGCCAGCAGTGACCCGAGAGGGTTAGCCTCTGGGGCCAACGTCCTGACTTTC.

J is TRBJ1-5 and V is TRBV7-6, with D tentatively TRBD1 (5 bases). CDR1 SGHVS and CDR2 FNYEAQ come from the germline V gene. The V gene lost 1 base and the J gene lost 6 bases, with 13 bases spanning the gap. The CDR3 covers 15 residues. In nucleotides, the CDR3 is TGTGCCAGCAGCTTAGAGGCGGGGGTGGTTCAGCCCCAGCATTTT. Translated: CASSLEAGVVQPQHF.

This clone was recorded once. In DNA form, the CDR3 reads TGTGCCAGCAGCTTAGGTACAGGGGCCGAGCAGTACTTC. The encoded protein is CASSLGTGAEQYF. The J gene is TRBJ2-7, the V gene TRBV7-2, with 7 nucleotides matching TRBD1. The germline V gene encodes CDR1 SGHTA and CDR2 FQGNSA. V was clipped by 1 base and J by 6 bases; unmatched bases: 3. The CDR3 spans 13 residues.